The 27 T cell receptor beta chains presented below share a single source sample, sequenced in a study of cytotoxic CD8 clonotypes in ibrutinib-treated CLL. Some clones are missing from TCRdb's copy, which holds only in-frame ones; the method was immunoSEQ multiplex PCR. The sample holds about 130,000 clones, roughly 83% seen once. The source material was PBMCs, sampled after 12 months of ibrutinib treatment. These receptors all come from a human donor with chronic lymphocytic leukemia.

The V call is TRBV7-8, the J call TRBJ2-5, with D perhaps TRBD2 (6 bases). The DNA matches TRBJ2-7 better at its end, which makes the J call doubtful. The CDR3 is 13 amino acids. Germline CDR1 is SGHVS and CDR2 is FQNEAQ. The CDR3 DNA reads TGTGCCAGCAGTGGACTAACCTCCTACGAGCAGTACTTC. It yields the protein CASSGLTSYEQYF.

The chain links TRBV9 to TRBJ1-5, with no clear D. V was clipped by 4 bases and J by 2 bases, with 10 bases between them. The CDR3 has 14 residues. The germline gives CDR1 SGDLS, CDR2 YYNGEE. The CDR3 here is CASSPDARNQPQHF. The CDR3 region has the DNA TGTGCCAGCAGCCCTGACGCACGCAATCAGCCCCAGCATTTT.

This clone was seen once. Germline and junction disagree at one end, which may indicate a read error. The chain recombines TRBV20-1 with TRBJ2-1; a weak D match, TRBD2 (5 bases). Germline V gene data show CDR1 as DFQATT and CDR2 as SNEGSKA (reference sequence). The CDR3 is made up of 11 amino acids. CDR3 loop: CSARREGSSVF. The CDR3 DNA is TGCAGTGCTAGACGCGAGGGTAGTAGCGTCTTC.

This rearrangement joins TRBV5-1 to TRBJ1-2; TRBD1 matches 8 bases. Germline lookup yields CDR1 SGHRS and CDR2 YFSETQ. The CDR3 loop spans 14 amino acids. The junction had 6 bases not matched to a gene; V was cut back by 0 bases and J by 8 bases. The CDR3 DNA reads TGCGCCAGCAGCTTGGAGAGGACAGGGAAGGGCTACACCTTC. It specifies CASSLERTGKGYTF.

This clone has a handful of counts. V usage is TRBV19 and J usage is TRBJ2-7; no definite D call. Germline V gene data show CDR1 as LNHDA and CDR2 as SQIVND (reference sequence). The CDR3 loop spans 15 amino acids. V lost 3 bases and J 5 bases, leaving 17 bases between the germline ends. This CDR3 is CASSIYLWASDEQYF. The CDR3, as DNA: TGTGCCAGTAGTATTTACCTCTGGGCTAGTGACGAGCAGTACTTC.

This clone was counted between two and nine times. J is TRBJ1-2 and V is TRBV6-5; D may be TRBD1 (5 bases). The CDR3 has 12 amino acids. Trimming left V 7 bases short and J 6 bases short, with 12 bases between. Germline V gene sequence: CDR1 MNHEY, CDR2 SVGAGI. The chain's CDR3 is CASTRTGDGYTF. CDR3 coding DNA: TGTGCCAGCACCAGAACAGGAGATGGCTACACCTTC.

V usage is TRBV5-5 and J usage is TRBJ2-1; weak D call: TRBD1 (5 bases). The V gene lost 5 bases and the J gene lost 5 bases, with 20 bases spanning the gap. CDR1 and CDR2 (germline): SGHKS, YYEKEE (reference sequence). The length of the CDR3 is 16 residues. Here the CDR3 DNA reads TGTGCCAGCAGTTCGGAAGGGGTTCATCACGACAATGAGCAGTTCTTC. This encodes CASSSEGVHHDNEQFF.

The chain's CDR3 is CASSEGGADTQYF. CDR3 bases: TGTGCCAGCAGCGAAGGGGGGGCAGATACGCAGTATTTT. V and J are TRBV13 and TRBJ2-3; weak D call: TRBD2 (7 bases). The CDR3 covers 13 residues. The germline V gene encodes CDR1 PRHDT and CDR2 FYEKMQ (reference sequence). The V and J ends lost 5 bases and 4 bases respectively, with 10 bases between them.

The gene calls are TRBV11-2 and TRBJ2-5, with 9 bases fitting TRBD2. Germline CDR1 reads SGHAT; CDR2 reads FQNNGV. With 4 bases clipped from V and 1 base from J, the junction kept 4 bases outside the gene matches. The CDR3 extends over 15 amino acids. The CDR3 DNA follows: TGTGCCAGCAGCTCGACTAGCGGTACCCAAGAGACCCAGTACTTC. Its translation is CASSSTSGTQETQYF.

The chain uses TRBV6-5 and TRBJ1-1; no clear D gene. This CDR3 is built from 13 residues. Germline CDR1 and CDR2: MNHEY and SVGAGI. V shed 4 bases and J shed 9 bases, with 15 bases lying between them. DNA of the CDR3: TGTGCCAGCAGTTCACTCCAAGCTTCAAAAGCTTTCTTT. Its translation: CASSSLQASKAFF.

The rearrangement uses TRBV28 and TRBJ2-7; TRBD1 or TRBD2 may be the D gene (5 bases each). Trimming removed 5 bases at V and 5 bases at J, with 16 bases between. This CDR3 has 14 residues. CDR1 is MDHEN, CDR2 SYDVKM, per germline. CDR3 sequence (DNA): TGTGCCAGCAGTGAAACTAGGGGATTCGACGAGCAGTACTTC. This codes for CASSETRGFDEQYF.

This rearrangement joins TRBV4-3 to TRBJ2-1; the match to TRBD1 covers 7 bases. Germline values: CDR1 LGHNA, CDR2 YSLEER. J gave up 9 bases and V 2 bases, and 4 bases lay outside the gene matches. CDR3 length: 13 amino acids. The CDR3 is CASSQRRGPEQFF. In DNA form, the CDR3 reads TGCGCCAGCAGCCAACGTAGGGGGCCTGAGCAGTTCTTC.

The gene calls are TRBV19 and TRBJ1-5, with D possibly matching TRBD1 (6 bases). Trimming stripped 3 bases from V and 7 bases from J, with 13 bases between. The germline V gene encodes CDR1 LNHDA and CDR2 SQIVND (reference sequence). This CDR3 has 14 residues. In DNA form, the CDR3 reads TGTGCCAGTAGTATGAGGGGGTCGGGGCAGCCCCAGCATTTT. It encodes CASSMRGSGQPQHF.

This clone was counted only a few times. This chain links TRBV25-1 with TRBJ2-5; 9 bases are a match to TRBD1. The length of the CDR3 is 16 residues. The V segment lost 3 bases and the J segment 5 bases; nucleotides outside the gene matches: 10. In germline, CDR1 is MGHDK, CDR2 SYGVNS. CDR3 region: CASSEGGDRVWETQYF. The CDR3 region has the DNA TGTGCCAGCAGTGAGGGGGGGGACAGGGTATGGGAGACCCAGTACTTC.

Regarding this clone: The sample carries other DNA sequences with the same CDR3. The gene calls are TRBV11-2 and TRBJ2-7; no clear D. This CDR3 has 11 residues. CDR1 is SGHAT, CDR2 FQNNGV, per germline. V was clipped by 2 bases and J by 4 bases, with 3 bases between them. CDR3 in DNA: TGTGCCAGCAGCTTATATTACGAGCAGTACTTC. Its protein is CASSLYYEQYF.

V usage is TRBV15 and J usage is TRBJ1-5, with D hard to call. Germline values: CDR1 LNHNV, CDR2 YYDKDF (reference sequence). The V end was cut by 1 base, the J end by 3 bases, with 10 bases between. CDR3 size: 15 residues. CDR3 DNA: TGTGCCACCAGCAGAGCGGGAGATTTCAATCAGCCCCAGCATTTT. This translates into CATSRAGDFNQPQHF.

A few counts support this clone. Different DNA sequences within this sample yield the same CDR3. The chain links TRBV4-3 to TRBJ2-1; 11 bases agree with TRBD2. Germline V gene data show CDR1 as LGHNA and CDR2 as YSLEER. CDR3 length: 15 amino acids. Trimming took 2 bases from V and 6 from J; bases not matched to a gene: 3. The CDR3 loop is CASSQSLAGVNEQFF. The CDR3 DNA reads as TGCGCCAGCAGCCAATCACTAGCGGGGGTCAATGAGCAGTTCTTC.

This chain uses TRBV27 with TRBJ2-7; TRBD1 agrees at 8 bases. The CDR3 covers 14 residues. Germline trimming cut 2 bases from V and 0 bases from J; bases unmatched to any gene: 0. Germline V CDR1 and CDR2: MNHEY, SMNVEV (reference sequence). CDR3 protein: CASSLGTGSYEQYF. CDR3 coding DNA: TGTGCCAGCAGTTTAGGGACAGGCTCCTACGAGCAGTACTTC.

The chain joins TRBV4-3 to TRBJ1-1, with D tentatively TRBD1 (6 bases). Germline CDR1 LGHNA, CDR2 YSLEER. Trimming stripped 3 bases from V and 5 bases from J, with 13 bases between. The CDR3 sequence is 14 residues long. CDR3 residues: CASSHMRQGTEAFF. In DNA, the CDR3 is TGCGCCAGCAGCCATATGCGGCAGGGGACTGAAGCTTTCTTT.

The V call is TRBV9, the J call TRBJ2-7; D is perhaps TRBD1 (5 bases). The ends were cut back, 4 bases at V and 4 bases at J, with 12 bases in the middle. The germline V gene encodes CDR1 SGDLS and CDR2 YYNGEE. This CDR3 is built from 13 residues. CDR3 coding DNA: TGTGCCAGCAGCCTATCTGACAGTTACGAGCAGTACTTC. Amino acids: CASSLSDSYEQYF.

V gene TRBV9 combines with J gene TRBJ2-3; 7 bases fit TRBD1. V dropped 4 bases and J dropped 0; count of bases not matched to a gene: 8. The length of the CDR3 is 16 residues. The germline V gene has CDR1 SGDLS and CDR2 YYNGEE. The CDR3 nucleotides are TGTGCCAGCAGCTTAACAGGGACAGCTAGCACAGATACGCAGTATTTT. Translating gives CASSLTGTASTDTQYF.

The chain links TRBV4-2 to TRBJ2-1; D might be TRBD1 (6 bases). The germline CDR1 and CDR2 sequences are LGHNA and YNFKEQ. The CDR3 contains 15 residues. With 5 bases removed from V and 0 bases from J, the gap between germline ends came to 11 bases. CDR3 residues: CASSVDRNSYNEQFF. DNA of the CDR3: TGTGCCAGCAGCGTAGACAGGAACTCCTACAATGAGCAGTTCTTC.

This clone has only a few counts. V usage is TRBV2 and J usage is TRBJ2-1, with 10 bases aligning to TRBD2. Germline CDR1 and CDR2: SNHLY and FYNNEI. V trimming: 8 bases; J trimming: 6 bases; junction bases outside the gene matches: 7. The CDR3 covers 14 residues. The CDR3 reads CASLPGLASNEQFF. For the CDR3, the DNA is TGTGCCAGCTTACCGGGACTAGCGAGCAATGAGCAGTTCTTC. Full variable domain (rest looked up from reference TRBV2 and TRBJ2-1): EPEVTQTPSHQVTQMGQEVILRCVPISNHLYFYWYRQILGQKVEFLVSFYNNEISEKSEIFDDQFSVERPDGSNFTLKIRSTKLEDSAMYFCASLPGLASNEQFFGPGTRLTVL.

This chain uses TRBV27 with TRBJ1-1; 7 bases line up with TRBD1. Germline V gene lookup returns CDR1 MNHEY and CDR2 SMNVEV (reference sequence). The CDR3 runs to 15 residues. The trim removed 0 bases at V and 12 bases at J, leaving 13 bases unmatched. CDR3 protein: CASSLSGGDSLGTFF. CDR3 DNA sequence: TGTGCCAGCAGTTTATCGGGAGGGGACAGTTTGGGGACTTTCTTT.

The chain has TRBV28 and TRBJ2-1; the D is unclear. The V gene's germline CDR1 is MDHEN and CDR2 SYDVKM. Trimming took off 7 bases at V and 10 bases at J, with 11 bases between the two ends. The CDR3 loop spans 11 amino acids. This CDR3 is CASIRSSEQFF. Written as DNA, the CDR3 is TGTGCCAGCATCAGAAGCTCGGAGCAGTTCTTC.

The chain recombines TRBV2 with TRBJ2-7, with TRBD1 matching over 9 bases. Germline CDR1 and CDR2: SNHLY and FYNNEI. The CDR3 length is 14 residues. The ends lost 7 bases at V and 3 bases at J; junction bases unmatched: 7. The DNA of the CDR3 is TGTGCCAGCATTGCGGGACAGGGCGACTACGAGCAGTACTTC. It encodes CASIAGQGDYEQYF. The full variable domain, rest sourced from reference TRBV2 and TRBJ2-7, is EPEVTQTPSHQVTQMGQEVILRCVPISNHLYFYWYRQILGQKVEFLVSFYNNEISEKSEIFDDQFSVERPDGSNFTLKIRSTKLEDSAMYFCASIAGQGDYEQYFGPGTRLTVT.

V and J are TRBV5-1 and TRBJ2-7, with TRBD2 matching 7 bases. The germline V gene has CDR1 SGHRS and CDR2 YFSETQ. J was trimmed by 2 bases and V by 1 base; bases with no gene match: 15. CDR3 length: 18 amino acids. CDR3 region: CASSLLYSALAVTYEQYF. The CDR3 nucleotides read TGCGCCAGCAGCTTGTTGTATTCCGCTCTAGCGGTAACCTACGAGCAGTACTTC.